This T cell receptor beta chain was captured by sequencing in a study of control samples from healthy donors and cancer patients. This clone was seen only once. Libraries were prepared by immunoSEQ multiplex PCR; TCRdb keeps only in-frame clonotypes and omits some of them. This sample has 140,000 or so clones, with 89% found just once. This CDR3 is 13 amino acids long. Per the germline V gene, CDR1 is MNHEY and CDR2 is SVGAGI. The trim removed 6 bases at V and 7 bases at J, leaving 6 bases unmatched. The clonotype originates from a man aged 25 to 45 in good health. This rearrangement joins TRBV6-5 to TRBJ1-2, with 9 bases aligning to TRBD1. Sequencing input: blood. In nucleotides, the CDR3 is TGTGCCAGCAGAACCGGGACAGGGACTGGCTACACCTTC. Its translation: CASRTGTGTGYTF.